The entry that follows covers one T cell receptor (beta chain) sequence. What it recognizes is unknown. The data derive from a study of T cells after yellow fever vaccination. Each CDR3 protein gets one entry after TCRdb re-called the 5' RACE reads with MiXCR. The sample lists more than 110,000 distinct CDR3 sequences; around 6.3% were seen once. Study conclusions and caveats: Contaminating bulk clonotypes could be abundant in FACS-sorted repertoires. Peaking faster, on day 5 versus 15, the secondary response was nonetheless weaker. A limited proportion of clonotypes was detected within both the CD4 and CD8 compartments.

Unmatched junction bases numbered 10, after V lost 3 bases and J lost 4 bases. Germline CDR1 DFQATT, CDR2 SNEGSKA (reference sequence). The CDR3 runs to 17 residues. The TCR comes from a man aged 25 to 40 who received the YFV17D yellow fever vaccine. This sequence joins TRBV20-1 and TRBJ1-5, with 12 bases lining up with TRBD1. The sample in question was CD4+ T cells sorted from PBMCs, obtained 10 days after the yellow fever booster vaccination. This CDR3 reads CSASSGTGGRRNQPQHF. In nucleotides, the CDR3 is TGCAGTGCTAGTTCCGGGACAGGGGGCCGCAGGAATCAGCCCCAGCATTTT.